The rows below give T cell receptor beta chains drawn from one sample of a study of blood T cell repertoires in COVID-19. Sequencing used immunoSEQ multiplex PCR; TCRdb keeps in-frame clones, though not all of them. Of 110,000 or so clones listed, 85% were seen once; the top ten hold around an eighth. The sample comprised peripheral blood. These receptors were collected from a human donor in a cohort sampled during active COVID-19. Both conserved end residues are part of each CDR3. A D gene is named only where the DNA matches it firmly. Where a row states a size, it is once, few, many or the class of an expanded clone; other rows omit it.

clone_size,d_call,v_call,j_call,cdr3_nt,cdr3_aa
NA,TRBD1,TRBV28,TRBJ1-6,TGTGCCAGCAGGCTCACGGGACAGCGAAATTCACCCCTCCACTTT,CASRLTGQRNSPLHF
few,TRBD1,TRBV6-1,TRBJ1-5,TGTGCCAGCAGTGAGGGACAGGGGGTCAATCAGCCCCAGCATTTT,CASSEGQGVNQPQHF
NA,NA,TRBV7-9,TRBJ1-6,TGTGCCAGCAGCTCATCAGGGGCTTGGTCACCCCTCCACTTT,CASSSSGAWSPLHF
once,TRBD2,TRBV9,TRBJ2-5,TGTGCCAGCAGCGTGGGCGGGGGGGCATTAGAGACCCAGTACTTC,CASSVGGGALETQYF
NA,NA,TRBV7-3,TRBJ2-2,TGTGCCAGCAGCTTAGGGGTGGGGGCTAACACCGGGGAGCTGTTTTTT,CASSLGVGANTGELFF
NA,TRBD2,TRBV7-2,TRBJ2-3,TGTGCCAGCACCTCGGGACTACCAAACCCAGATACGCAGTATTTT,CASTSGLPNPDTQYF
NA,TRBD2,TRBV12-5,TRBJ2-1,TGTGCTAGTGGTTTGGACCGGGGACTAGCGGGGGTTAGGGAGCAGTTCTTC,CASGLDRGLAGVREQFF
NA,NA,TRBV10-3,TRBJ1-3,TGTGCCATCAGGAACAGTTTAAACACCATATATTTT,CAIRNSLNTIYF
NA,TRBD1,TRBV4-2,TRBJ1-5,TGTGCCAGCAGCCAAGGCACGGGACAGGGGGTTCAGCCCCAGCATTTT,CASSQGTGQGVQPQHF
NA,NA,TRBV12-5,TRBJ1-1,TGTGCTAGTGGTTTGGTACTCGTTACAGGAAAAGCTTTCTTT,CASGLVLVTGKAFF
NA,TRBD2,TRBV6-2/TRBV6-3,TRBJ2-1,TGTGCCAGCAGTTACCCGAGCGGGGGGGACTACAATGAGCAGTTCTTC,CASSYPSGGDYNEQFF
NA,NA,TRBV6-2/TRBV6-3,TRBJ1-2,TGTGCCAGCAGTACCCGGGGTTCCAACTATGGCTACACCTTC,CASSTRGSNYGYTF
NA,TRBD1,TRBV7-9,TRBJ1-2,TGTGCCAGCAGCTTAGGGACAGGAACTAACTATGGCTACACCTTC,CASSLGTGTNYGYTF
few,NA,TRBV25-1,TRBJ1-5,TGTGCCAGCAGTGGAGGGAGGCCCCAGCATTTT,CASSGGRPQHF
NA,TRBD2,TRBV10-3,TRBJ2-3,TGTGCCATCAGTGTAGGAAGCGGGGGATTCACAGATACGCAGTATTTT,CAISVGSGGFTDTQYF
NA,TRBD1,TRBV10-3,TRBJ1-1,TGTGCCATCAGTCCGACAGGGAGCATGAACACTGAAGCTTTCTTT,CAISPTGSMNTEAFF
NA,TRBD1,TRBV2,TRBJ1-5,TGTGCCAGCAGTAGAAGACAGGGTGAATTCCAGCCCCAGCATTTT,CASSRRQGEFQPQHF
NA,NA,TRBV5-1,TRBJ1-6,TGCGCCAGCTCCAGAGCCGGGGATTCACCCCTCCACTTT,CASSRAGDSPLHF
NA,TRBD1,TRBV5-8,TRBJ2-5,TGTGCCAGCAGCTTGGGGGACAGAACCCAAGAGACCCAGTACTTC,CASSLGDRTQETQYF
NA,NA,TRBV9,TRBJ1-2,TGTGCCAGCAGCACACGACAAGGGGAAGAGCTCAATGACTATGGCTACACCTTC,CASSTRQGEELNDYGYTF
few,TRBD1,TRBV3-1/TRBV3-2,TRBJ1-6,TGTGCCAGCAGCGGGGGGGGGACAGGCCATAATTCACCCCTCCACTTT,CASSGGGTGHNSPLHF
NA,NA,TRBV27,TRBJ1-1,TGTGCCAGCAAAAAAGGGAGGAGAACTGAAGCTTTCTTT,CASKKGRRTEAFF
NA,TRBD1,TRBV7-2,TRBJ2-7,TGTGCCAGCAGCTTCCGACAGGGATGGGACGAGCAGTACTTC,CASSFRQGWDEQYF
NA,NA,TRBV5-1,TRBJ1-6,TGCGCCAGCAGCACCTTGACAGGTTATAATTCACCCCTCCACTTT,CASSTLTGYNSPLHF
NA,TRBD2,TRBV27,TRBJ2-6,TGTGCCAGCAGTTTAGACGGTGCACGGGGGGATCCCTCTGGGGCCAACGTCCTGACTTTC,CASSLDGARGDPSGANVLTF
NA,NA,TRBV6-5,TRBJ1-6,TGTGCCAGCAGTTACTCGATCGAGGGAAATTCACCCCTCCACTTT,CASSYSIEGNSPLHF
few,NA,TRBV9,TRBJ1-3,TGTGCCAGCAGCGTAGTGGACACGGGGAGGGGAAACACCATATATTTT,CASSVVDTGRGNTIYF
NA,NA,TRBV19,TRBJ1-1,TGTGCCAGTAGTATGCAGGGTAGAACTGAAGCTTTCTTT,CASSMQGRTEAFF
NA,TRBD2,TRBV5-1,TRBJ2-1,TGCGCCAGCAGCTTGGGTAGCGGGGTTGAGCAGTTCTTC,CASSLGSGVEQFF
few,TRBD1,TRBV28,TRBJ1-5,TGTGCCAGCTCTCCGGGGACAGCGAATCAGCCCCAGCATTTT,CASSPGTANQPQHF
NA,NA,TRBV30,TRBJ2-7,TGTGCCTGGACCCCAGACAGGTTGGTCGCCTACGAGCAGTACTTC,CAWTPDRLVAYEQYF
NA,NA,TRBV6-6,TRBJ1-1,TGTGCCAGCAGCGTGGCAGGGGTGGGGAACACTGAAGCTTTCTTT,CASSVAGVGNTEAFF